The next 6 T cell receptor beta chains were all read from a single sample in a study of T cell responses to AZD1222 COVID-19 vaccine. Assay used: immunoSEQ multiplex PCR; TCRdb lists only in-frame clones, some missing. Among about 120,000 clones listed, roughly nine tenths were seen once. Here the sequenced sample was peripheral blood, taken on day 0 of AZD1222 vaccination. These receptor sequences come from an adult in good health.

The chain joins TRBV6-6 to TRBJ1-2, with 8 bases fitting TRBD1. CDR1 and CDR2 (germline): MNHNY, SVGAGI (reference sequence). V shed 2 bases and J 6 bases; nucleotides not matched to a gene: 5. This CDR3 contains 14 residues. The DNA of the CDR3 is TGTGCCAGCAGTTACCAGACAGGGGCCGATGGCTACACCTTC. It encodes CASSYQTGADGYTF.

The chain has TRBV29-1 and TRBJ1-5; TRBD1 might be the D (5 bases). Trimming took off 4 bases at V and 11 bases at J, with 18 bases between the two ends. The CDR3 totals 13 residues. The germline V gene encodes CDR1 SQVTM and CDR2 ANQGSEA. The CDR3 here is CSVGGTGQSAQHF. As DNA, the CDR3 is TGCAGCGTTGGAGGGACGGGGCAATCAGCCCAGCATTTT.

The chain employs TRBV28 and TRBJ1-5, with a possible D match to TRBD1 (6 bases). V was clipped by 5 bases and J by 7 bases, with 18 bases between them. Germline V lookup: CDR1 MDHEN, CDR2 SYDVKM. This CDR3 has 15 amino acids. The CDR3 reads CASSTGTAGLQPQHF. Here the CDR3 DNA reads TGTGCCAGCAGTACAGGGACTGCCGGGCTGCAGCCCCAGCATTTT.

The rearrangement uses TRBV19 and TRBJ1-5; D ambiguous. This CDR3 comprises 15 residues. Trimming left V 3 bases short and J 0 bases short, with 9 bases between. The germline V gene has CDR1 LNHDA and CDR2 SQIVND (reference sequence). The CDR3 region is CASSMRRASNQPQHF. In DNA, the CDR3 is TGTGCCAGTAGTATGCGCCGGGCTAGCAATCAGCCCCAGCATTTT.

The V gene is TRBV29-1, the J gene TRBJ2-5; D might be TRBD1 or TRBD2, each matching 5 bases. CDR3 length equals 14 residues. Trimming took off 7 bases at V and 1 base at J, with 16 bases between the two ends. Germline assignment: CDR1 SQVTM and CDR2 ANQGSEA. CDR3 nucleotides: TGCAGCGCCTCCGGGACGGCTGGCCAAGAGACCCAGTACTTC. Translating gives CSASGTAGQETQYF.

The chain combines TRBV27 with TRBJ2-5, with D possibly TRBD1 on 6 matching bases. The CDR3 is 19 residues long. The germline V and J ends were trimmed by 6 bases and 0 bases, with 26 bases remaining between them. Per germline, CDR1 MNHEY and CDR2 SMNVEV (reference sequence). This chain's CDR3 is CASSVRPPPGQTYQETQYF. The CDR3 coding sequence is TGTGCCAGCAGCGTTAGGCCCCCCCCCGGACAGACATACCAAGAGACCCAGTACTTC.